This is a list of T cell receptor beta chains from one sample in a study of early T cells in non-severe SARS-CoV-2 infection. TCRdb re-analysed the 5' RACE reads in MiXCR, keeping a single row per CDR3 protein. The table includes around 64,000 distinct CDR3 sequences, roughly 11% detected once. The sequencing here drew on whole blood, taken at baseline. The receptors come from an adult who was a healthcare worker with PCR-confirmed SARS-CoV-2 infection or an uninfected control (not recorded which). Each CDR3 is given without its conserved first and last residue.

>TRBV7-2|TRBJ2-5
ASSSQVNPQETQY
>TRBV5-1|TRBJ2-1
ASSLVQGAGYNEQF
>TRBV5-1|TRBJ2-2
ASSLWTGKGAGELF
>TRBV5-1|TRBJ1-2
ASSLEQGNYGYT
>TRBV29-1|TRBJ1-2
SARSNYGYT
>TRBV23-1|TRBJ1-6
ASSQSRHTYKNSPLH
>TRBV6-2/TRBV6-3|TRBJ2-1
ASSRGIGAYNEQF
>TRBV4-1|TRBJ2-7
ASSQVLTYEQY
>TRBV7-6|TRBJ1-3
ASSFAGLPSGNTIY
>TRBV11-3|TRBJ2-3
ASSLDFSTDTQY
>TRBV30|TRBJ2-3
AWSALRLAGGSTDTQY
>TRBV29-1|TRBJ2-3
SVEGGLAGAPDTQY
>TRBV6-2/TRBV6-3|TRBJ2-1
ASSYISGGGEQF
>TRBV20-1|TRBJ2-2
SASQGRTGELF
>TRBV18|TRBJ1-4
ASSETGPSDEKLF
>TRBV5-4|TRBJ2-1
ASRPLQGQGEQF
>TRBV30|TRBJ2-7
ACWTADTYEQY
>TRBV7-9|TRBJ2-7
ASSDTGSSYEQY
>TRBV18|TRBJ1-5
ASSLRDTSPPQH
>TRBV29-1|TRBJ2-7
SAGGGQGTYEQY
>TRBV5-6|TRBJ1-5
ASTLRQGASNQPQH
>TRBV6-2/TRBV6-3|TRBJ1-2
ASSKPGTGAWGYT
>TRBV10-3|TRBJ2-3
AIRRGDIDTQY
>TRBV7-6|TRBJ2-6
ASSQTGVGANVLT
>TRBV11-1|TRBJ2-2
ASSQSGTGAVELF
>TRBV18|TRBJ2-5
ASSSLAGGLQETQY
>TRBV4-1|TRBJ2-5
ASSQTGGETQY
>TRBV13|TRBJ2-3
ASSLGLVPDTQY
>TRBV18|TRBJ1-1
ASSRVDTEAF
>TRBV20-1|TRBJ1-1
SGGRKNTEAF
>TRBV18|TRBJ1-1
ASSPKQDTEAF
>TRBV12-3/TRBV12-4|TRBJ1-5
ASSPPGVVNQPQH
>TRBV11-2|TRBJ2-2
ASRLASTGELF
>TRBV2|TRBJ2-5
ASSDPPGETQY
>TRBV6-6|TRBJ2-7
ASSYEDEQY
>TRBV7-3|TRBJ2-1
ASSLTDDYNEQF
>TRBV11-2|TRBJ1-2
ASSPGWQNYGYT
>TRBV6-2/TRBV6-3|TRBJ2-7
ASSFGTSGGLSYEQY
>TRBV18|TRBJ1-1
ASSPEFAEAF
>TRBV7-9|TRBJ2-3
ASSPRTVNLDTQY
>TRBV7-2|TRBJ2-7
ASSRTGTLSYEQY
>TRBV5-4|TRBJ2-7
ASSSTVPTMINEQY
>TRBV5-1|TRBJ1-2
ASSSGITYGYT
>TRBV15|TRBJ2-7
ATSRTRGSYEQY
>TRBV20-1|TRBJ2-7
SASLGTGFYEQY